This T cell receptor beta chain was captured in a study of radiation and T cells in renal cell carcinoma. Study-level results: From baseline, blood top tumor clonotypes peaked at 2 weeks post-radiation.

Indicated time point: blood 2 weeks post-SBRT. Documented treatment: 15 Gy SBRT to primary tumor, nephrectomy 4 weeks later. Serial blood draws occurred at baseline and 2 and 4 weeks post-SBRT. Clear cell pathology was present in this patient's renal cell carcinoma. Produced via immunoSEQ multiplex PCR; TCRdb's table is partial and in-frame only. Of under 150,000 clones detected, approximately 78% appear once; the ten largest clones hold around 2%. Turning to this clone: Its antigen is unidentified.

Germline values: CDR1 SGHRS, CDR2 YFSETQ. V lost 0 bases to trimming and J lost 4 bases; unmatched junction nucleotides: 3. The CDR3 loop spans 15 amino acids. The J gene is TRBJ1-2, the V gene TRBV5-1; 10 bases map to TRBD1. Specimen: blood, collected from a patient whose treatment included radiotherapy and nephrectomy. This clonotype was obtained from a woman aged 55-69 years with renal cell carcinoma. The CDR3 region is CASSLGGTGVYGYTF. CDR3 DNA sequence: TGCGCCAGCAGCTTGGGCGGGACAGGGGTCTATGGCTACACCTTC.